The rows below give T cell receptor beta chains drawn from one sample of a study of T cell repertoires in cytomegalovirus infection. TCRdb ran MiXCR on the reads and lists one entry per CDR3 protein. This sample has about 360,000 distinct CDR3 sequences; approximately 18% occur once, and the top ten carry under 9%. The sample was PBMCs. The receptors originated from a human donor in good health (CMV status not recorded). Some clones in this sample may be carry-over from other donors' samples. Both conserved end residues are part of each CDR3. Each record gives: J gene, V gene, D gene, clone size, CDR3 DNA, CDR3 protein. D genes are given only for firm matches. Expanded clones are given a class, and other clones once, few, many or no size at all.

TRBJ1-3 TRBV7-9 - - TGTGCCAGCAGCGAGTTTGCTGGAAACACCATATATTTT CASSEFAGNTIYF
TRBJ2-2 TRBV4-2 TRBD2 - TGTGCCACCGCCGCCGGGGGGACGAACACCGGGGAGCTGTTTTTT CATAAGGTNTGELFF
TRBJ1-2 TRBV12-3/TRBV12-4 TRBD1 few TGTGCCAGCAGTCGACAGGGATCGGACTATGGCTACACCTTC CASSRQGSDYGYTF
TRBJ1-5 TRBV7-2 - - TGTGCCAGCAGCTTACTGGGACCTAATCAGCCCCAGCATTTT CASSLLGPNQPQHF
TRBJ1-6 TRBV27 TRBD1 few TGTGCCAGCAGTTTCGACAGGGGACGGAATTCACCCCTCCACTTT CASSFDRGRNSPLHF
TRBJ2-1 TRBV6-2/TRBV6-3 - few TGTGCCAGCAGTTACTCGGGCAGGCGATACAATGAGCAGTTCTTC CASSYSGRRYNEQFF
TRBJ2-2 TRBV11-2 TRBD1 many TGTGCCAGCAGCTTAGTGTCAGGGGGCAAAACCGGGGAGCTGTTTTTT CASSLVSGGKTGELFF
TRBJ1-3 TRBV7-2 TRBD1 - TGTGCCAGCAGCTTGTCCACAGGGGAAGGTGGAAACACCATATATTTT CASSLSTGEGGNTIYF
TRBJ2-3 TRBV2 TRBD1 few TGTGCCAGCACCCTATTGGCGACAGGGCGAGATACGCAGTATTTT CASTLLATGRDTQYF
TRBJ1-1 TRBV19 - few TGTGCCAGTAGTAACCAGGTCACTGAAGCTTTCTTT CASSNQVTEAFF
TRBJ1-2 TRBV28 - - TGTGCCAGCAGTTCTTTTACCTCTAACTATGGCTACACCTTC CASSSFTSNYGYTF
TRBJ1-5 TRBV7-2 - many TGTGCCAGCAGCCCCGATCCTGGGGGCTCGGGTCAGCCCCAGCATTTT CASSPDPGGSGQPQHF